This T cell receptor beta chain was captured by sequencing in a study of T cell responses to AZD1222 COVID-19 vaccine. A word on this clone: Antigen unknown.

Overall study results and limits: Most donors were white British and more were female, and clonal diversity was possibly underestimated. Vaccine-associated CD4 TCRs spanned spike, dominant at 160-218 and 743-854. AZD1222 recipients seropositive at baseline numbered only five to seven.

Assay: immunoSEQ multiplex PCR; the TCRdb copy retains only in-frame clones and omits some. The repertoire has fewer than 300,000 clones, approximately 95% of them found once; the top ten carry less than 0.65%. This CDR3 contains 15 residues. Trimming cost V 7 bases and J 6 bases; bases outside gene matches: 11. Germline lookup yields CDR1 MNHEY and CDR2 SVGAGI. Specimen: peripheral blood, collected on day 0 of AZD1222 vaccination. The chain employs TRBV6-5 and TRBJ1-5, with 8 nucleotides matching TRBD1. This clonotype was obtained from an adult in good health. CDR3 in DNA: TGTGCCAGCAACAAATCGGGGGGACAGGTTCAGCCCCAGCATTTT. Encoded protein: CASNKSGGQVQPQHF.